Given below is one T cell receptor beta chain in context. Its recognized antigen is unknown. A much larger clonotype is one base distant, so this may be a read error. Other DNA sequences in this specimen translate into the identical CDR3. No treatment had been received by any patient before thyroid surgery. Using T-cell receptor beta sequencing, the researchers looked back retrospectively at clinical samples from patients, gathered between the early 2010s and the late 2010s. The data are from a study of metastatic and nonmetastatic thyroid tumors (dated by TCRdb to about 2020). Broadly, across the study: Repertoires were compared across peripheral blood and tumor or nodule tissue samples from malignant and benign thyroid patients. General findings and caveats noted by the study authors: In both blood and tumor samples, TCR beta diversity was reported to be significantly higher in malignant tumors than in benign nodules.

The receptor library was made with PCR. Instrument used: Illumina HiSeq 4000. High-throughput sequencing was used to profile the TCR beta-chain CDR3 region of each patient. On the study's bioinformatics: CDR3 differences across clinicopathological groups were used to build a classifier for discriminating distant-metastatic papillary thyroid cancer patients. The Shannon index was used to assess repertoire diversity, and the Morisita-Horn index was used to assess tumor-blood repertoire similarity. Starting from the raw public reads, TCRdb applied fastp trimming at Q25, assembled clones with MiXCR and retained in-frame beta chains. It is TCRdb's table, rather than the study itself, that gives the V and J calls and clone size. Present in this sample are over 15,000 clones, about 3.5% of which were seen just once. The biggest ten clones account for more than 20% of the sample. The clonotype was recovered from a female donor with papillary thyroid cancer or a benign thyroid nodule (not recorded which). Some clones in this sample may be carry-over from other donors' samples. Sequencing input: tumor tissue.

The sequenced DNA is TGCGCCAGCAGCCAGTCTACAGGGAACACCGGGGAGCTGTTTTTT. This sequence encodes CASSQSTGNTGELFF. Recombination linked TRBV5-1 to TRBJ2-2; tentative D gene TRBD1, with 5 bases matching. CDR1 SGHRS and CDR2 YFSETQ are derived from the germline V gene. Including the terminal cysteine and phenylalanine, the CDR3 comprises 15 residues. This entry keeps only the CDR3 DNA: 45 bases, framed from base 1. V is cut by 4 bases and J by 1 base, and the space between the germline ends is 11 bases.